The clone carrying this TCR beta chain was counted once. This specimen belongs to a study of cytomegalovirus exposure and HLA in healthy donors. V gave up 0 bases and J gave up 8 bases; unmatched junction bases: 9. Germline V gives CDR1 SGHAT, CDR2 FQNNGV. CDR3 size: 16 residues. The PCR ran on 60 Vbeta and 13 Jbeta primers. The data were produced by immunoSEQ multiplex PCR, yet TCRdb's version contains in-frame clones alone and is incomplete. Found here are 75,000 to 95,000 clones, approximately 84% of them singletons; the top ten hold 2.1%. The specimen sequenced was PBMCs. The chain recombines TRBV11-2 with TRBJ1-2; 10 positions agree with TRBD1. The TCR was taken from a man younger than 35 in good health and CMV-seronegative. CDR3 in amino acids: CASSLDRGTGAGGYTF. CDR3 in DNA: TGTGCCAGCAGCTTAGATCGAGGGACAGGGGCCGGGGGCTACACCTTC.